These 29 T cell receptor beta chains share one sample of origin, sequenced in a study of Tregs in tolerant kidney transplant recipients (dated by TCRdb to 2018 to 2020). According to the study, the label for this sample's time point signals: blood sample drawn before combined kidney and bone marrow transplant. The receptor library was made with the immunoSEQ multiplex PCR assay. This immuneACCESS table, as held by TCRdb, lists in-frame sequences with V and J called but not all clones. Of the missing ones, under half trace to an unresolved V gene in checked studies; the others have no known cause. The sample table shows 95,000 to 120,000 clones, and around 87% are seen once. The ten largest clones take up about 0.31% of the sample. The sequencing here drew on CD4+ T cells from blood, taken before the transplant. The receptor source for this set is a human donor who received a combined kidney and bone marrow transplant.

The chain joins TRBV6-6 to TRBJ1-2; TRBD1 matches at 9 bases. CDR3 size: 14 residues. The germline gives CDR1 MNHNY, CDR2 SVGAGI (reference sequence). J gave up 8 bases and V 7 bases, and 11 bases lay outside the gene matches. The CDR3 region has the DNA TGTGCCAGCAAAGTAGGGGACAGGGTCAGGGGCTACACCTTC. As protein: CASKVGDRVRGYTF.

V and J are TRBV10-3 and TRBJ2-7; D possibly corresponds to TRBD1 (6 bases). From germline, CDR1 is ENHRY and CDR2 SYGVKD. The CDR3 is 14 amino acids. The V end lost 6 bases, the J end lost 6 bases, and 18 bases lay between the germline ends. CDR3: CAISSRGPPAEQYF. The CDR3 DNA reads TGTGCCATCAGCAGCAGGGGACCTCCGGCCGAGCAGTACTTC.

The chain recombines TRBV5-1 with TRBJ1-3; no definite D call. The CDR3 runs 13 residues. Looked up from germline, CDR1 is SGHRS and CDR2 is YFSETQ. The V gene lost 5 bases and the J gene lost 0 bases, with 6 bases spanning the gap. This CDR3 is CASRPSSGNTIYF. CDR3 in DNA: TGCGCCAGCAGACCGAGCTCTGGAAACACCATATATTTT.

The rearrangement links TRBV5-1 to TRBJ1-1; D uncertain. This CDR3 has 14 residues. Trimming took off 6 bases at V and 1 base at J, with 13 bases between the two ends. CDR1 is SGHRS and CDR2 is YFSETQ in the germline V gene. CDR3 bases: TGCGCCAGCACTGCAGGTCCGCAGAACACTGAAGCTTTCTTT. This translates into CASTAGPQNTEAFF. Combining the CDR3 with reference TRBV5-1 and TRBJ1-1 gives the whole variable domain KAGVTQTPRYLIKTRGQQVTLSCSPISGHRSVSWYQQTPGQGLQFLFEYFSETQRNKGNFPGRFSGRQFSNSRSEMNVSTLELGDSALYLCASTAGPQNTEAFFGQGTRLTVV.

The genes are TRBV11-2 and TRBJ1-4, with D unclear. Germline V gene lookup returns CDR1 SGHAT and CDR2 FQNNGV. With 5 bases removed from V and 3 bases from J, the gap between germline ends came to 13 bases. The CDR3 has 15 residues. The CDR3 spells CASSPRPRANEKLFF. The CDR3 nucleotides read TGTGCCAGCAGCCCCCGACCGAGGGCTAATGAAAAACTGTTTTTT.

This clone came up once. The chain uses TRBV7-9 and TRBJ2-3; the D gene is possibly TRBD2 (7 bases). V was trimmed by 8 bases and J by 1 base, leaving 13 bases between them. The CDR3 is 14 residues long. From germline, CDR1 is SEHNR and CDR2 FQNEAQ (reference sequence). The CDR3 here is CASSKGGGTDTQYF. CDR3 nucleotides: TGTGCCAGCTCTAAGGGGGGGGGCACAGATACGCAGTATTTT.

The chain uses TRBV5-1 and TRBJ1-4; D gene unclear. Germline lookup yields CDR1 SGHRS and CDR2 YFSETQ. V was trimmed by 4 bases and J by 4 bases, leaving 17 bases between them. The CDR3 has 16 amino acids. The CDR3 is CASSLEIRRSNEKLFF. The CDR3 DNA follows: TGCGCCAGCAGCCTGGAGATTCGACGGAGTAATGAAAAACTGTTTTTT. The complete variable domain, with remaining parts taken from reference TRBV5-1 and TRBJ1-4, reads KAGVTQTPRYLIKTRGQQVTLSCSPISGHRSVSWYQQTPGQGLQFLFEYFSETQRNKGNFPGRFSGRQFSNSRSEMNVSTLELGDSALYLCASSLEIRRSNEKLFFGSGTQLSVL.

The chain carries TRBV27 and TRBJ1-1; D uncertain. CDR3 length equals 14 residues. The germline V and J ends were trimmed by 0 bases and 9 bases, with 14 bases remaining between them. Germline CDR1 is MNHEY and CDR2 is SMNVEV (reference sequence). CDR3 amino acids: CASSLSEAADKAFF. The CDR3 coding sequence is TGTGCCAGCAGTTTATCGGAGGCAGCAGATAAAGCTTTCTTT.

Notes on this clone: Compared with germline, one end of the junction differs, possibly owing to a read error. The genes are TRBV11-2 and TRBJ2-7; 8 nucleotides match TRBD2. Germline V gene sequence: CDR1 SGHAT, CDR2 FQNNGV. CDR3 length: 15 amino acids. Written as DNA, the CDR3 is TGTGCCAGCAGCCTAGACTCGGGGGGGGCCTACGAGCAGTACTTC. Protein sequence: CASSLDSGGAYEQYF. Looking up the rest from reference TRBV11-2 and TRBJ2-7 gives the full variable domain: EAGVAQSPRYKIIEKRQSVAFWCNPISGHATLYWYQQILGQGPKLLIQFQNNGVVDDSQLPKDRFSAERLKGVDSTLKIQPAKLEDSAVYLCASSLDSGGAYEQYFGPGTRLTVT.

The chain uses TRBV30 and TRBJ2-5; 7 bases agree with TRBD1. CDR1 and CDR2 (germline): GTSNPN, SVGIG (reference sequence). CDR3 size: 15 residues. V shed 2 bases and J 4 bases; nucleotides not matched to a gene: 10. In DNA, the CDR3 is TGTGCCTGGAGTCCCCCGTTGACAGGGCTAGAGACCCAGTACTTC. Encoded protein: CAWSPPLTGLETQYF. The complete variable domain, with remaining parts taken from reference TRBV30 and TRBJ2-5, reads SQTIHQWPATLVQPVGSPLSLECTVEGTSNPNLYWYRQAAGRGLQLLFYSVGIGQISSEVPQNLSASRPQDRQFILSSKKLLLSDSGFYLCAWSPPLTGLETQYFGPGTRLLVL.

The chain recombines TRBV12-5 with TRBJ1-2, with D perhaps matching TRBD1 (6 bases). This CDR3 contains 17 residues. Looked up from germline, CDR1 is LGHNT and CDR2 is FRNRAP. With 2 bases removed from V and 8 bases from J, the gap between germline ends came to 24 bases. The CDR3 nucleotides are TGTGCTAGTGGTTTGCGTGCACTTGGGGGGGGCGCGGAGGGCTACACCTTC. It translates to CASGLRALGGGAEGYTF.

V and J are TRBV28 and TRBJ2-2; 10 nucleotides match TRBD2. Germline-derived CDR1 and CDR2 are MDHEN and SYDVKM. V trimming: 3 bases; J trimming: 6 bases; junction bases outside the gene matches: 1. The CDR3 has 14 residues. The CDR3 nucleotides are TGTGCCAGCAGTTTCAGCGGGAGGGCCGGGGAGCTGTTTTTT. Translated: CASSFSGRAGELFF.

There are a few counts of this clone. This rearrangement joins TRBV18 to TRBJ2-2, with D tentatively TRBD2 (5 bases). The germline V gene encodes CDR1 KGHSH and CDR2 LQKENI. The germline V and J ends were trimmed by 3 bases and 2 bases, with 10 bases remaining between them. This CDR3 contains 15 residues. The DNA for the CDR3 is TGTGCCAGCTCACCTCTAGCCCGTAACACCGGGGAGCTGTTTTTT. This codes for CASSPLARNTGELFF. Full variable domain (outside the CDR3, taken from reference TRBV18 and TRBJ2-2): NAGVMQNPRHLVRRRGQEARLRCSPMKGHSHVYWYRQLPEEGLKFMVYLQKENIIDESGMPKERFSAEFPKEGPSILRIQQVVRGDSAAYFCASSPLARNTGELFFGEGSRLTVL.

V usage is TRBV19 and J usage is TRBJ1-2; D gene uncertain. The CDR3 is 13 amino acids. Germline V CDR1 and CDR2: LNHDA, SQIVND (reference sequence). V shed 5 bases and J shed 5 bases, with 12 bases lying between them. The CDR3 coding sequence is TGTGCCAGTAGTCCCCAAGAGGATTATGGCTACACCTTC. It specifies CASSPQEDYGYTF.

This sequence joins TRBV5-1 and TRBJ2-7; 14 bases align to TRBD2. The germline V gene encodes CDR1 SGHRS and CDR2 YFSETQ. Losses at the gene ends were 1 base for V and 4 bases for J; bases not matched to a gene: 4. The CDR3 extends over 16 amino acids. CDR3 in DNA: TGCGCCAGCAGCTTGCATGGGACTAGCGGGAGTTACGAGCAGTACTTC. It yields the protein CASSLHGTSGSYEQYF.

The CDR3 DNA is TGTGCCAGTAGTATCTCAGCCCTCCCGGGGACTGAAGCTTTCTTT. Its protein is CASSISALPGTEAFF. This chain connects TRBV19 to TRBJ1-1; no definite D call. The CDR3 contains 15 residues. V lost 3 bases and J lost 5, with 16 bases in between. CDR1 LNHDA and CDR2 SQIVND come from the germline V gene (reference sequence). Drawing the rest from reference TRBV19 and TRBJ1-1, the complete variable domain is DGGITQSPKYLFRKEGQNVTLSCEQNLNHDAMYWYRQDPGQGLRLIYYSQIVNDFQKGDIAEGYSVSREKKESFPLTVTSAQKNPTAFYLCASSISALPGTEAFFGQGTRLTVV.

Comment on this clone: The same CDR3 is also encoded by other DNA sequences in this sample. This chain uses TRBV28 with TRBJ2-5, with D perhaps TRBD1 (6 bases). Germline lookup yields CDR1 MDHEN and CDR2 SYDVKM. This CDR3 is built from 13 residues. V was pared by 3 bases and J by 2 bases, with 7 bases between. The CDR3 region is CASSLRGQETQYF. The CDR3 DNA reads TGTGCCAGCAGTTTGAGGGGGCAAGAGACCCAGTACTTC.

The CDR3 is CASSPPWEIYPSTDTQYF. CDR3 bases: TGTGCCAGCTCACCACCGTGGGAGATTTACCCCTCGACAGATACGCAGTATTTT. V is TRBV18 and J is TRBJ2-3; TRBD2 is a possible D gene (5 bases). This CDR3 spans 18 amino acids. The germline V gene has CDR1 KGHSH and CDR2 LQKENI. V shed 0 bases and J shed 3 bases, with 19 bases lying between them.

V is TRBV7-2 and J is TRBJ2-7; 10 positions match TRBD2. Germline CDR1 SGHTA, CDR2 FQGNSA. This CDR3 has 15 residues. After removal of 5 bases from V and 3 bases from J, the junction contained 7 bases not matched to a gene. The CDR3 nucleotides are TGTGCCAGCAGCGCTACTAGCGGGATACGCTACGAGCAGTACTTC. This gives the protein CASSATSGIRYEQYF. Variable domain in full (rest from reference TRBV7-2 and TRBJ2-7): GAGVSQSPSNKVTEKGKDVELRCDPISGHTALYWYRQSLGQGLEFLIYFQGNSAPDKSGLPSDRFSAERTGGSVSTLTIQRTQQEDSAVYLCASSATSGIRYEQYFGPGTRLTVT.

The chain recombines TRBV2 with TRBJ1-4; a possible D gene is TRBD1 (6 bases). Germline loops: CDR1 SNHLY, CDR2 FYNNEI. The CDR3 runs 18 residues. Trimming stripped 3 bases from V and 0 bases from J, with 17 bases between. The CDR3 DNA is TGTGCCAGCAGTGACGGCAGGGGTTATGGTGCAACTAATGAAAAACTGTTTTTT. It yields the protein CASSDGRGYGATNEKLFF. Variable domain in full (rest from reference TRBV2 and TRBJ1-4): EPEVTQTPSHQVTQMGQEVILRCVPISNHLYFYWYRQILGQKVEFLVSFYNNEISEKSEIFDDQFSVERPDGSNFTLKIRSTKLEDSAMYFCASSDGRGYGATNEKLFFGSGTQLSVL.

This chain uses TRBV28 with TRBJ2-2; D possibly corresponds to TRBD1 (6 bases). This CDR3 comprises 14 residues. CDR1 and CDR2 (germline): MDHEN, SYDVKM. V dropped 2 bases and J dropped 9 bases, with 13 bases sitting between them. The CDR3, as DNA: TGTGCCAGCAGTTTAGGTAGGGGGTCCCGGGAGCTGTTTTTT. Translated: CASSLGRGSRELFF.

The rearrangement uses TRBV7-9 and TRBJ1-5; D perhaps matches TRBD1 (5 bases). The CDR3 has 15 amino acids. V dropped 6 bases and J dropped 6 bases, with 18 bases sitting between them. Germline values: CDR1 SEHNR, CDR2 FQNEAQ (reference sequence). CDR3 in amino acids: CASSFAGLGAQPQHF. The CDR3 bases are TGTGCCAGCAGTTTCGCAGGGTTAGGTGCTCAGCCCCAGCATTTT.

Comment on this clone: In the same sample, other DNA sequences code for this CDR3. The chain recombines TRBV29-1 with TRBJ2-7, with 9 bases identical to TRBD1. Per the germline V gene, CDR1 is SQVTM and CDR2 is ANQGSEA. This CDR3 contains 13 residues. Trimming cost V 3 bases and J 3 bases; bases outside gene matches: 3. This CDR3 is CSVDPGQGYEQYF. DNA for the CDR3: TGCAGCGTTGATCCGGGACAGGGCTACGAGCAGTACTTC.

The J gene is TRBJ1-4, the V gene TRBV5-6; TRBD1 agrees at 7 bases. This CDR3 spans 14 amino acids. Trimming at V came to 5 bases and at J to 8 bases, leaving 9 bases not matched to a gene. Per germline, CDR1 SGHDT and CDR2 YYEEEE. The CDR3 coding sequence is TGTGCCAGCAGGGGAACAGGGGAAGGGGAAAAACTGTTTTTT. This sequence encodes CASRGTGEGEKLFF.

The chain has TRBV5-1 and TRBJ2-7; TRBD1 matches at 11 bases. Germline values: CDR1 SGHRS, CDR2 YFSETQ. The CDR3 is 14 residues long. The V segment lost 4 bases and the J segment 4 bases; nucleotides outside the gene matches: 4. This CDR3 is CASSLGTGGYEQYF. DNA of the CDR3: TGCGCCAGCAGCCTCGGGACAGGGGGGTACGAGCAGTACTTC.

The chain is built from TRBV23-1 and TRBJ1-5; 7 nucleotides match TRBD1. TRBV23-1 carries the ORF label, with uncertain function. Germline trimming cut 4 bases from V and 3 bases from J; bases unmatched to any gene: 9. The CDR3 runs to 16 residues. CDR3 protein: CASSPWDSRPNQPQHF. The CDR3 DNA is TGCGCCAGCAGTCCCTGGGACAGCCGGCCCAATCAGCCCCAGCATTTT.

The V gene is TRBV18, the J gene TRBJ1-1, with a possible D match to TRBD1 (5 bases). Trimming stripped 1 base from V and 8 bases from J, with 17 bases between. The germline gives CDR1 KGHSH, CDR2 LQKENI. This CDR3 is built from 15 residues. The CDR3 region has the DNA TGTGCCAGCTCACCACAATCGGTCCAGGGCGCCGAAGCTTTCTTT. Amino acids: CASSPQSVQGAEAFF.

This clone is a singleton in its sample. The rearrangement joins TRBV19 to TRBJ2-6, with 7 bases that match TRBD1. Germline V gene lookup returns CDR1 LNHDA and CDR2 SQIVND (reference sequence). After removal of 6 bases from V and 0 bases from J, the junction contained 5 bases not matched to a gene. The CDR3 covers 16 residues. CDR3 residues: CASRRTGSSGANVLTF. CDR3 in DNA: TGTGCCAGTAGGCGGACAGGCAGCTCTGGGGCCAACGTCCTGACTTTC.

About this clone: The junction shows a germline mismatch at one end, possibly a read error. The rearrangement joins TRBV20-1 to TRBJ2-2; TRBD2 agrees at 8 bases. This CDR3 spans 11 amino acids. The germline V gene has CDR1 DFQATT and CDR2 SNEGSKA (reference sequence). CDR3 DNA: TGCAGTGCTCCTCTGAGCGGGGGGCTGTTTTTT. Amino acids: CSAPLSGGLFF.